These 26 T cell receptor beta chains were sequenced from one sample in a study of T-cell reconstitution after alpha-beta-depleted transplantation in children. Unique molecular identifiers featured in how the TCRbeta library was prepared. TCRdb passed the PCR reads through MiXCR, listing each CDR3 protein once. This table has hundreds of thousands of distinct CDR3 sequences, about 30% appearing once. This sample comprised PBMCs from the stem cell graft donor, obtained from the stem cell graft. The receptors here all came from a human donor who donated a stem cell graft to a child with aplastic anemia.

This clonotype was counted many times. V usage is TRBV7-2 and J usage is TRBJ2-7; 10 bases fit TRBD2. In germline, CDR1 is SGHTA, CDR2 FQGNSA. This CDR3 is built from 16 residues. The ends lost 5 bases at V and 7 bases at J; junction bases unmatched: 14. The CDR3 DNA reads TGTGCCAGCAGCCTTGCGCTAGCGGGAGATGTGGGGGAGCAGTACGTC. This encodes CASSLALAGDVGEQYV.

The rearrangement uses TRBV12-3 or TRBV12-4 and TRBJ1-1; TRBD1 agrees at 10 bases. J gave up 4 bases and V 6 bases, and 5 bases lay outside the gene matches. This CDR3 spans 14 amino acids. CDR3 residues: CASSETGGRTEAFF. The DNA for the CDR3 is TGTGCCAGCAGCGAGACAGGGGGCCGCACTGAAGCTTTCTTT.

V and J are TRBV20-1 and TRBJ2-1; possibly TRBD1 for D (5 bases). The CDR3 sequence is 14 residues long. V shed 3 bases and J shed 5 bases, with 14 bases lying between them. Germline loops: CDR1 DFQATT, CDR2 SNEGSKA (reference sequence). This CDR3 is CSARGRLSDNEQFF. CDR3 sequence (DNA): TGCAGTGCTAGGGGGCGCTTATCGGACAATGAGCAGTTCTTC.

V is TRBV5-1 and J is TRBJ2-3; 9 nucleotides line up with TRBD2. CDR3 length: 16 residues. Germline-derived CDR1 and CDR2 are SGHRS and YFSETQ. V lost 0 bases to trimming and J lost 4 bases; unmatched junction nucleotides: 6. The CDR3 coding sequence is TGCGCCAGCAGCTTGGAGCGGGAGGCGGGGGCAGATACGCAGTATTTT. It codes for CASSLEREAGADTQYF.

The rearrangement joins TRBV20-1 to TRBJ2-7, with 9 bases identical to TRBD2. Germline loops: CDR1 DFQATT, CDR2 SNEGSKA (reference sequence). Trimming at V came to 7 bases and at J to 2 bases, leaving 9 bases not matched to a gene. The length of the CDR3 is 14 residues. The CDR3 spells CSVTAGGATYEQYF. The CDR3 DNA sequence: TGCAGTGTCACAGCGGGAGGCGCCACCTACGAGCAGTACTTC.

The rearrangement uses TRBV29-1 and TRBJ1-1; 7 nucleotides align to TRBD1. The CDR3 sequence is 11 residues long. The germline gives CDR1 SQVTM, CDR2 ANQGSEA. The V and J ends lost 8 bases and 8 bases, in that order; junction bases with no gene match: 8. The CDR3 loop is CSLYEGAEAFF. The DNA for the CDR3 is TGCAGCCTCTACGAGGGGGCCGAAGCTTTCTTT.

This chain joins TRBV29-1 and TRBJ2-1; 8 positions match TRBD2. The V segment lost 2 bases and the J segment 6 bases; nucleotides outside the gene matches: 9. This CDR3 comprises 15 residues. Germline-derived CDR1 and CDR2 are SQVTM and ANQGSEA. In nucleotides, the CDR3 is TGCAGCGTTGAAATTCCAGCGGGAGTCATCAATGAGCAGTTCTTC. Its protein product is CSVEIPAGVINEQFF.

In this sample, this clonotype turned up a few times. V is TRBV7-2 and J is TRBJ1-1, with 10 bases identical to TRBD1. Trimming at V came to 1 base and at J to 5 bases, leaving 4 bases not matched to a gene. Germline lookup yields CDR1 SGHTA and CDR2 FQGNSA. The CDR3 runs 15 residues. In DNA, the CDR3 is TGTGCCAGCAGCTTAGGGGACAGGGGAAGGACTGAAGCTTTCTTT. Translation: CASSLGDRGRTEAFF.

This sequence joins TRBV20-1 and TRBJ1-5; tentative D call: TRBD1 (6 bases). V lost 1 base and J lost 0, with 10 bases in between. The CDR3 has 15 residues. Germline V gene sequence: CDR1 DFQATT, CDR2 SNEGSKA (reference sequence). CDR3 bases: TGCAGTGCTAGAGCTTACAGGGATAGCAATCAGCCCCAGCATTTT. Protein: CSARAYRDSNQPQHF.

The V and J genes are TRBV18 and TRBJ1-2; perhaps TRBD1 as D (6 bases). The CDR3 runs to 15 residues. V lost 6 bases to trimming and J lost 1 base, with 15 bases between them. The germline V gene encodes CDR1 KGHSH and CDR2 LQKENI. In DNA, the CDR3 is TGTGCCAGCTCCCCAGCTGGGGACATTAACTATGGCTACACCTTC. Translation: CASSPAGDINYGYTF. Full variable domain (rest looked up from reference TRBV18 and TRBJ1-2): NAGVMQNPRHLVRRRGQEARLRCSPMKGHSHVYWYRQLPEEGLKFMVYLQKENIIDESGMPKERFSAEFPKEGPSILRIQQVVRGDSAAYFCASSPAGDINYGYTFGSGTRLTVV.

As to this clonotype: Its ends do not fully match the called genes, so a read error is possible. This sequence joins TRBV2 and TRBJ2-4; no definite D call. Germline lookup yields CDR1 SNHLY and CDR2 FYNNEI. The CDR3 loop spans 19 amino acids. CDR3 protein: CTSSPQDRPNPIAKNIQYF. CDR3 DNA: TGTACCAGCAGTCCCCAGGACCGACCCAACCCTATAGCCAAAAACATTCAGTACTTC. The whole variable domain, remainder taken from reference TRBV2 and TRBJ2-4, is EPEVTQTPSHQVTQMGQEVILRCVPISNHLYFYWYRQILGQKVEFLVSFYNNEISEKSEIFDDQFSVERPDGSNFTLKIRSTKLEDSAMYFCTSSPQDRPNPIAKNIQYFGAGTRLSVL.

Written as DNA, the CDR3 is TGTGCCATCAGGACTGACAGCCAAGAGACCCAGTACTTC. This encodes CAIRTDSQETQYF. The V and J genes are TRBV10-3 and TRBJ2-5; maybe TRBD1 (5 bases). The CDR3 is made up of 13 amino acids. Trimming left V 6 bases short and J 1 base short, with 9 bases between. Per the germline V gene, CDR1 is ENHRY and CDR2 is SYGVKD.

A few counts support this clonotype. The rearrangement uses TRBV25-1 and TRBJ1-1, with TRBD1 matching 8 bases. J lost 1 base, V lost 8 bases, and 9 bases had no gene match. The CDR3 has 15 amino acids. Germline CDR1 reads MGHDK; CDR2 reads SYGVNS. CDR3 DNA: TGTGCCAGCGCCGGGACAGGAGTCTCGAACACTGAAGCTTTCTTT. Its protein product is CASAGTGVSNTEAFF. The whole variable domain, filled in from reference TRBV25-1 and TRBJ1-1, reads EADIYQTPRYLVIGTGKKITLECSQTMGHDKMYWYQQDPGMELHLIHYSYGVNSTEKGDLSSESTVSRIRTEHFPLTLESARPSHTSQYLCASAGTGVSNTEAFFGQGTRLTVV.

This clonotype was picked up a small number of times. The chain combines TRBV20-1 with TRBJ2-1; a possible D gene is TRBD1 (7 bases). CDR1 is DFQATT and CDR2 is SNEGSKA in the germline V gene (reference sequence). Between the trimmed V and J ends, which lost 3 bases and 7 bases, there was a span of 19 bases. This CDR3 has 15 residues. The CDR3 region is CSASPQGRSRNEQFF. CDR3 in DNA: TGCAGTGCTAGCCCACAGGGGAGGTCGAGAAATGAGCAGTTCTTC.

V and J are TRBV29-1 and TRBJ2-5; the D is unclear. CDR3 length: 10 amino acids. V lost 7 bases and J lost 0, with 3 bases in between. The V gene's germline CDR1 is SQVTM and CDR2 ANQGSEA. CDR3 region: CSGYQETQYF. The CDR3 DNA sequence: TGCAGCGGCTACCAAGAGACCCAGTACTTC. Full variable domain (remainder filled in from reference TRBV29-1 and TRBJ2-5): SAVISQKPSRDICQRGTSLTIQCQVDSQVTMMFWYRQQPGQSLTLIATANQGSEATYESGFVIDKFPISRPNLTFSTLTVSNMSPEDSSIYLCSGYQETQYFGPGTRLLVL.

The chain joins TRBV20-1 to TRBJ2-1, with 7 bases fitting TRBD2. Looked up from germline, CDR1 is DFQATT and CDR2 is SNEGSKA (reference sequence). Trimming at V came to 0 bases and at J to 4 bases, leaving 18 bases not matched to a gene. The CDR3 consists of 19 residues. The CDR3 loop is CSARDRKTELADSYNEQFF. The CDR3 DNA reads TGCAGTGCTAGAGATAGGAAAACAGAGCTAGCGGATTCTTACAATGAGCAGTTCTTC.

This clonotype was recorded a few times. The CDR3 DNA reads TGTGCCAGCTCACCACCCCGGACAGTTACTGGAAACACCATATATTTT. This sequence encodes CASSPPRTVTGNTIYF. The chain joins TRBV18 to TRBJ1-3, with D possibly matching TRBD1 (6 bases). Between the trimmed V and J ends, which lost 0 bases and 2 bases, there was a span of 11 bases. The length of the CDR3 is 16 residues. Germline V gene sequence: CDR1 KGHSH, CDR2 LQKENI.

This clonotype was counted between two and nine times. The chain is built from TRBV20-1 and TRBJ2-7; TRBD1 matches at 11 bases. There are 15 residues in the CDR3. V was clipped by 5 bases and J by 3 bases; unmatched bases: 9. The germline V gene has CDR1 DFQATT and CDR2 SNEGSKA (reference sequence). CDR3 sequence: CSAQHTGTGGYEQYF. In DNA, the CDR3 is TGCAGTGCTCAACACACCGGGACAGGGGGCTACGAGCAGTACTTC.

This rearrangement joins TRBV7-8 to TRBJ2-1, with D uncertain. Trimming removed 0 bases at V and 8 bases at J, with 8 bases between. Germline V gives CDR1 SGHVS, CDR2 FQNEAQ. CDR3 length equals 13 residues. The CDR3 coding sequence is TGTGCCAGCAGCTTAGCAGGTAGTTATGAGCAGTTCTTC. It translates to CASSLAGSYEQFF.

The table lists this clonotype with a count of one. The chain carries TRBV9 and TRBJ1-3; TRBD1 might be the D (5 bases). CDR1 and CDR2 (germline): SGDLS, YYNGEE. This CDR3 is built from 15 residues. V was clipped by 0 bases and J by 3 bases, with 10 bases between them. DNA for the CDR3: TGTGCCAGCAGCGTAGATGGGGGAGGTGGAAACACCATATATTTT. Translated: CASSVDGGGGNTIYF.

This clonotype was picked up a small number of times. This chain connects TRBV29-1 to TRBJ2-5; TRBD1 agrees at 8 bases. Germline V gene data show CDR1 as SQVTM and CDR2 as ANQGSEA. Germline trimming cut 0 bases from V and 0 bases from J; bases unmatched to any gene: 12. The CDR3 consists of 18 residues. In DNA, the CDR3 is TGCAGCGTTGAAGAACTTAGTTGGACAGGGAGTTACCAAGAGACCCAGTACTTC. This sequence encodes CSVEELSWTGSYQETQYF.

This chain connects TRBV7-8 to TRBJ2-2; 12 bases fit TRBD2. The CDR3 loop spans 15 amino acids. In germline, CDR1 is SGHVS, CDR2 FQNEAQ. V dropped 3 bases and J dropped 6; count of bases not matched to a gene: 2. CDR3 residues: CASSFSSGRAGELFF. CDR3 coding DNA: TGTGCCAGCAGCTTTTCTAGCGGGAGGGCCGGGGAGCTGTTTTTT.

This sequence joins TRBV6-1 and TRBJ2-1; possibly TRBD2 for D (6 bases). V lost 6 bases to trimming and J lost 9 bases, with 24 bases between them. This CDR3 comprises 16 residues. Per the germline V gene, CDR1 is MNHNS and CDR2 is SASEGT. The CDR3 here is CASSTVGWPKAGEQFF. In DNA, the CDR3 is TGTGCCAGCAGCACGGTTGGGTGGCCTAAAGCGGGTGAGCAGTTCTTC.

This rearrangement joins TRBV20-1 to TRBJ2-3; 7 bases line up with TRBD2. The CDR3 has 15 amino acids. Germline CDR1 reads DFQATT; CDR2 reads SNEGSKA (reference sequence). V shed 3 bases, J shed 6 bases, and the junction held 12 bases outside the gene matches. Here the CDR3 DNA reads TGCAGTGCTAGCCGAACTAGCGCCCTCCTTGATACGCAGTATTTT. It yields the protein CSASRTSALLDTQYF.

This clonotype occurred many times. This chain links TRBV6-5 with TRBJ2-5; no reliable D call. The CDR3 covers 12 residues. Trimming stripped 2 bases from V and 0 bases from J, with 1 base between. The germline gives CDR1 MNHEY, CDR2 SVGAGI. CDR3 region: CASSYNQETQYF. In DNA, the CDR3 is TGTGCCAGCAGTTACAACCAAGAGACCCAGTACTTC.

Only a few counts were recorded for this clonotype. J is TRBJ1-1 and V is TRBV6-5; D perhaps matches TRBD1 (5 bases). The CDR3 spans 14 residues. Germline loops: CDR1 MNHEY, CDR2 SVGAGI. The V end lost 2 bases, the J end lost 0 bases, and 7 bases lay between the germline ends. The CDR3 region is CASSYGGVNTEAFF. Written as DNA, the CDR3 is TGTGCCAGCAGTTACGGAGGGGTGAACACTGAAGCTTTCTTT.